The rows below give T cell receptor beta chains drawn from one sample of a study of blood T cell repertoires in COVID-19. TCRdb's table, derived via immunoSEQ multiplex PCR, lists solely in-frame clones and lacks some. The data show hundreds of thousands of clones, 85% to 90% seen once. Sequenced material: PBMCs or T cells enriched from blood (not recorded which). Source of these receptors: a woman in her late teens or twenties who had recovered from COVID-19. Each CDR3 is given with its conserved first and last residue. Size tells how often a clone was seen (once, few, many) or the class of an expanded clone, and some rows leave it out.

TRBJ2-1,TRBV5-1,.,CASSFEAYNEQFF
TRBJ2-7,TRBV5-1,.,CASSKGQKAYEQYF
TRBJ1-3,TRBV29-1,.,CSVRSSGNTIYF
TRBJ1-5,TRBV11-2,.,CASSSGTEHQPQHF
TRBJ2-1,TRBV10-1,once,CASSEERGAWGNEQFF
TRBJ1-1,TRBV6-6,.,CASSYSGAVNTEAFF
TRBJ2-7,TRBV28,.,CASSSPPGTAHHYEQYF
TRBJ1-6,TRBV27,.,CASSSMSSYNSPLHF
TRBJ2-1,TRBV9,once,CASSPRSYNEQFF
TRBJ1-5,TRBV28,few,CASSPGQESNQPQHF
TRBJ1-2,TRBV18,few,CASSADRANYGYTF
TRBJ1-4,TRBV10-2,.,CASSGGTGRATNEKLFF
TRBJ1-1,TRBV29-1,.,CSVEMSGGVAFF
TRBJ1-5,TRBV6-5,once,CASSPGSSNQPQHF
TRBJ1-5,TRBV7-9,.,CASSALTGSNQPQHF
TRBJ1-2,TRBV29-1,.,CSAEGGSHGYTF
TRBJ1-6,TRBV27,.,CASSSLQGASSYNSPLHF
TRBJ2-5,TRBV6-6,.,CASSYQTTGQETQYF
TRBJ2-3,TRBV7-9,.,CASSLSGAGTFTDTQYF
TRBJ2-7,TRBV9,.,CASSPSGLAEEQYF
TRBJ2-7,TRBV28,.,CASSRLAENSYEQYF
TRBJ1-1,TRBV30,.,CAWSDRVGVGNTEAFF
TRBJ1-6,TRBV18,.,CASSPGGTIGSPLHF
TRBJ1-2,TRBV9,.,CASSVGLTGDYGYTF
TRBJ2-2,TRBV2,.,CASSRQGQDTGELFF
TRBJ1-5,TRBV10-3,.,CAISAGDQPQHF
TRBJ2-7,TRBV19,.,CASSTGLGQYF
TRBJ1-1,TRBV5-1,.,CASSFRAGDTEAFF
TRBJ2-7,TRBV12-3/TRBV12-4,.,CASSLNQADEQYF
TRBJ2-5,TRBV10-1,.,CASSDRETQYF
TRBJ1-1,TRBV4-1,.,CASSPTTLNQAFF
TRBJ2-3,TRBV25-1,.,CASSEPDRADTQYF
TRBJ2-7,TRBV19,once,CASSPLTSDEQYF
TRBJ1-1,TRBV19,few,CASSIRGMNTEAFF
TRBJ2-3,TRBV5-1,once,CASSLALATDTQYF